The present entry profiles one T cell receptor (beta chain) with its context. The target antigen is unknown. With 1 base removed from V and 0 bases from J, the gap between germline ends came to 10 bases. The germline gives CDR1 GTSNPN, CDR2 SVGIG (reference sequence). The CDR3 contains 15 residues. Extracted from the samples, RNA was reverse transcribed into cDNA to serve as the sequencing template. The table came from immunoSEQ multiplex PCR; TCRdb's copy has only in-frame clones and leaves some out. Counted here are around 150,000 clones, roughly 65% occurring once; the ten biggest clones make up approximately 0.91%. Treatment described: oral pan-JAK inhibitor, 5-10 mg twice daily. These data come from a study of CD8+ T cells in alopecia areata. Notes on the study in general: Among the top 100, expanded CD8+ clones, as well as scalp clonality, were significantly decreased by tofacitinib. Persistence in scalp and blood during tofacitinib was observed for many expanded lesional clones.

This rearrangement joins TRBV30 to TRBJ1-5; D is unresolved. The material sequenced was CD4+ T cells sorted from blood, taken at week 4, from a patient treated with tofacitinib. The TCR comes from a human donor with alopecia areata. The CDR3: CAWSARTDSNQPQHF. The CDR3 nucleotides are TGTGCCTGGAGTGCCCGGACGGATAGCAATCAGCCCCAGCATTTT.